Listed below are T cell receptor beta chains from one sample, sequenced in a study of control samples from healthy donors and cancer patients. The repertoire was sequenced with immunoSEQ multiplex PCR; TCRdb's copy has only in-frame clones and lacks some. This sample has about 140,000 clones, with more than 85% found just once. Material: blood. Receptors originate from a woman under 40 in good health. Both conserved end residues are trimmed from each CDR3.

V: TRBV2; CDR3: ASRIGDTGELF
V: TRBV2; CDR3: ASSISHSLTDTQY
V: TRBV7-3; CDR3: ASSFQGQETQY
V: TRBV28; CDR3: ASSPSGYRDTEAF
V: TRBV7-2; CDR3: ASSLGLAAHNEQF
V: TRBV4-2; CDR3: ASSQDTWGGDRRSGYT
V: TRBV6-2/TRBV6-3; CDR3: ASSYSTYRSASNGYT
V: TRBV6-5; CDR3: ATRTGRGTEAF
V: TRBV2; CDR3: ASSEAPSGRGQPQH
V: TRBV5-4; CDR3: ASSLTASNTEAF